The 3 T cell receptor beta chains given below trace back to one sample, sequenced in a study of beta chain features in type 1 diabetes. Overall study results and limits: Significant though moderate, a shortening of TCRB CDR3s appeared in all four CD4+ subsets of Type 1 diabetes patients.

The investigators reverse transcribed all of the isolated RNA, so they sequenced expressed TCRB transcripts. Only in-frame clones appear in the TCRdb table, and some are missing; sequencing was by immunoSEQ multiplex PCR. The sample lists 55,000 to 80,000 clones; roughly half were seen once. For these receptors, no antigen is known. Source material: central memory CD4+ T cells from blood. These receptors all stem from a young man with type 1 diabetes.

This clone was detected a few times. V is TRBV19 and J is TRBJ1-5; D gene ambiguous. The germline gives CDR1 LNHDA, CDR2 SQIVND (reference sequence). Trimming removed 4 bases at V and 4 bases at J, with 11 bases between. The CDR3 consists of 14 residues. CDR3 residues: CASSRDTNNQPQHF. Written as DNA, the CDR3 is TGTGCCAGTAGTAGAGACACAAATAATCAGCCCCAGCATTTT.

The chain couples TRBV2 to TRBJ1-1; TRBD1 might be the D (5 bases). The V end was cut by 4 bases, the J end by 1 base, with 10 bases between. The length of the CDR3 is 14 residues. Germline V gene data show CDR1 as SNHLY and CDR2 as FYNNEI. This chain's CDR3 is CASSVSGGNTEAFF. CDR3 coding DNA: TGTGCCAGCAGTGTTTCGGGGGGGAACACTGAAGCTTTCTTT.

The chain has TRBV5-1 and TRBJ2-3; 9 bases match TRBD2. V lost 5 bases and J lost 7; bases outside the gene matches: 14. Germline-derived CDR1 and CDR2 are SGHRS and YFSETQ. CDR3 length: 16 amino acids. This CDR3 reads CASRPGLAGFTYTQYF. The CDR3 DNA is TGCGCCAGCAGGCCCGGGCTAGCGGGATTCACGTATACGCAGTATTTT.